Listed below are T cell receptor beta chains from one sample, sequenced in a study of blood T cell repertoires in COVID-19. TCRdb keeps only in-frame clones here, not all; method: immunoSEQ multiplex PCR. Of roughly 240,000 clones detected, over 80% appear once; the ten largest clones hold about 2.5%. The sample taken for sequencing was PBMCs or T cells enriched from blood (not recorded which). The receptor source for this set is a woman aged 25 to 39 with acute COVID-19. CDR3s include the opening cysteine and the closing phenylalanine or tryptophan. Each record gives: V gene, D gene, J gene, clone size, CDR3 DNA, CDR3 protein. A D gene is named only where the DNA matches it firmly. Some rows mark clone size as missing; the rest say once, few, many or name a class of expanded clone.

>TRBV5-1|TRBD1|TRBJ1-1|.
TGCGCCAGCAGCCCTCCCAGCAAGACAGGGGGTTCGGTGAACACTGAAGCTTTCTTT
CASSPPSKTGGSVNTEAFF
>TRBV6-6|.|TRBJ1-5|.
TGTGCCAGCACCAACGGGCCGGGGAAGAGCAATCAGCCCCAGCATTTT
CASTNGPGKSNQPQHF
>TRBV5-1|.|TRBJ2-7|.
TGCGCCAGCAGCTTGGCCAGGGCCTACGAGCAGTACTTC
CASSLARAYEQYF
>TRBV5-1|TRBD1|TRBJ1-2|.
TGCGCCAGCAGCTTGGGGACAGGGCACCAGGGGGATGGCTACACCTTC
CASSLGTGHQGDGYTF
>TRBV28|.|TRBJ1-5|many
TGTGCCAGCAGTTTAGCGGCAGGGCAACAGCCCCAGCATTTT
CASSLAAGQQPQHF
>TRBV10-3|.|TRBJ1-6|.
TGTGCCATCAGTGAGGACAGTCTTCGCTCACCCCTCCACTTT
CAISEDSLRSPLHF
>TRBV27|TRBD1|TRBJ2-7|.
TGTGCCTCACGAACAGGGGCCGGGTACGAGCAGTACTTC
CASRTGAGYEQYF
>TRBV19|.|TRBJ1-1|.
TGTGCCAGTAGTATTTTAGCAGGGGTTGACTCTCAAGTACCTGAAGCTTTCTTT
CASSILAGVDSQVPEAFF
>TRBV10-3|.|TRBJ2-7|.
TGTGCCATCGCTAGCAATACGAGGAGCTCCTACGAGCAGTACTTC
CAIASNTRSSYEQYF
>TRBV4-3|.|TRBJ2-2|.
TGCGCCAGCAGCCAACGCGGGGTCACCGGGGAGCTGTTTTTT
CASSQRGVTGELFF
>TRBV7-9|.|TRBJ1-5|once
TGTGCCAGCAGCTTAGATGGAGATAGCAATCAGCCCCAGCATTTT
CASSLDGDSNQPQHF
>TRBV5-4|TRBD2|TRBJ2-3|.
TGTGCCAGCAGCTTGGCCGCGGGGGGGAGCACAGATACGCAGTATTTT
CASSLAAGGSTDTQYF
>TRBV19|.|TRBJ2-1|once
TGTGCCAGTAGTCAAGACACTTACAATGAGCAGTTCTTC
CASSQDTYNEQFF
>TRBV7-2|.|TRBJ1-1|.
TGTGCCAGCAGCACTGGGACAAGGTCTAAAGCTTTCTTT
CASSTGTRSKAFF